The T cell receptor (beta chain) under discussion was sequenced for a study of cytomegalovirus exposure and HLA in healthy donors. Both 60 Vbeta primers and 13 Jbeta primers went into the PCR. The repertoire was sequenced with immunoSEQ multiplex PCR; TCRdb's copy has only in-frame clones and lacks some. The sample has 90,000 to 130,000 clones, approximately 60% seen once. The TCR comes from a woman aged 25 to 39 in good health and CMV-seronegative. The sequencing sample was made of PBMCs.

The CDR3 region has the DNA TGCGCCAGCAGCGCGCTCCCCTCCTACGAGCAGTACTTC. This codes for CASSALPSYEQYF. V usage is TRBV5-1 and J usage is TRBJ2-7, with D unclear. Germline CDR1 SGHRS, CDR2 YFSETQ. V was cut by 4 bases and J by 0 bases, with 8 bases left in between. This CDR3 has 13 amino acids.